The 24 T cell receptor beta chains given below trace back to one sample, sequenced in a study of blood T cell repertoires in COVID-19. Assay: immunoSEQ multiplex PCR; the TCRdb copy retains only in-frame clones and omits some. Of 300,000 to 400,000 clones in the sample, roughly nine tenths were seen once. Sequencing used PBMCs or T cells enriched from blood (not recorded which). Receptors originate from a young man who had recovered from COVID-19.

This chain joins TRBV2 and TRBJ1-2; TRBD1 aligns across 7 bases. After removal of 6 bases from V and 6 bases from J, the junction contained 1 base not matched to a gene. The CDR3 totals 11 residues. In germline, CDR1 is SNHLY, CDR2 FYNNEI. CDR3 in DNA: TGTGCCAGCAGCCAGGGGGATGGCTACACCTTC. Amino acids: CASSQGDGYTF.

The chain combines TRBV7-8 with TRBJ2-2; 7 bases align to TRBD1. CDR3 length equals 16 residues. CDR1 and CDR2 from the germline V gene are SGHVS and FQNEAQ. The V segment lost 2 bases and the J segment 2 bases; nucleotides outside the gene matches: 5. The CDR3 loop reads CASSLRDSDNTGELFF. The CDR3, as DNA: TGTGCCAGCAGCTTAAGGGACAGCGATAACACCGGGGAGCTGTTTTTT.

The CDR3 sequence: CASSFRDRGIDYGYTF. CDR3 DNA sequence: TGTGCCAGCAGTTTCCGGGACAGGGGTATAGACTATGGCTACACCTTC. J is TRBJ1-2 and V is TRBV28, with 10 bases matching TRBD1. In germline, CDR1 is MDHEN, CDR2 SYDVKM. After removal of 3 bases from V and 3 bases from J, the junction contained 7 bases not matched to a gene. The CDR3 spans 16 residues.

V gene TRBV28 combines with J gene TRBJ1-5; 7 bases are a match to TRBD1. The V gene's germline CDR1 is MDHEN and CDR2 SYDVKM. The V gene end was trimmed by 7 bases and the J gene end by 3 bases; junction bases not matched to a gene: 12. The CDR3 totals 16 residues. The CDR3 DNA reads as TGTGCCAGCACCCCGGTCGGGACAGTGATCAATCAGCCCCAGCATTTT. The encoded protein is CASTPVGTVINQPQHF.

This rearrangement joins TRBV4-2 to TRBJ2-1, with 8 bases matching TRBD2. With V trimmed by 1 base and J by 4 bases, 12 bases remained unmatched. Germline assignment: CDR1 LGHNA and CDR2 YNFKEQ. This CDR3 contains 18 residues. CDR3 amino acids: CASSQVGTRSGLYNEQFF. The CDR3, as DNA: TGTGCCAGCAGCCAAGTGGGGACTAGGTCCGGCCTTTACAATGAGCAGTTCTTC.

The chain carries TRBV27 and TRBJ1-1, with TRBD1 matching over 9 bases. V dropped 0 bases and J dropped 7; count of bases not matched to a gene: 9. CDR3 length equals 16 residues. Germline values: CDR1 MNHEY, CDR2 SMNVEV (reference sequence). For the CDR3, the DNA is TGTGCCAGCAGTTTATCGGTTCCGGGACAGGGACGTGAAGCTTTCTTT. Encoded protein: CASSLSVPGQGREAFF.

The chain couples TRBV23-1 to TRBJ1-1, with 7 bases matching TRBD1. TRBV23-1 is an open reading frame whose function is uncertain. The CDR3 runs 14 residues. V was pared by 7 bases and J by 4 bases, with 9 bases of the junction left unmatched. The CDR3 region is CASNQTGIGTEAFF. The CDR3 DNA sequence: TGCGCCAGCAACCAGACAGGGATCGGCACTGAAGCTTTCTTT.

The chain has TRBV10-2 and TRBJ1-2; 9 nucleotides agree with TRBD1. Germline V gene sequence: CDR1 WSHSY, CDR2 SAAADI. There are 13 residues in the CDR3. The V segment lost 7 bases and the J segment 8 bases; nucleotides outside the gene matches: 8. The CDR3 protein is CASKEQGAGGYTF. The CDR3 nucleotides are TGCGCCAGCAAGGAACAGGGGGCGGGAGGCTACACCTTC.

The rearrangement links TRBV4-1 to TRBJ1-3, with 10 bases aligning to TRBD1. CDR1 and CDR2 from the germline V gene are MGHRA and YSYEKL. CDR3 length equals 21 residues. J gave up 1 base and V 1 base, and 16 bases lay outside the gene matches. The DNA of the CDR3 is TGCGCCAGCAGCCAAGGAATTCCGACAGGGGGCCTCAGAGTTTCTGGAAACACCATATATTTT. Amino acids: CASSQGIPTGGLRVSGNTIYF.

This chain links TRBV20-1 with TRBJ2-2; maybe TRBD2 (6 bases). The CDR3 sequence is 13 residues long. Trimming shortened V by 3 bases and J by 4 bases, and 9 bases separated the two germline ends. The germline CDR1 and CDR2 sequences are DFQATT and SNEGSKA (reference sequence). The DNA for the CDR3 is TGCAGTGCTAGTAGCGGATCCACCGGGGAGCTGTTTTTT. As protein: CSASSGSTGELFF.

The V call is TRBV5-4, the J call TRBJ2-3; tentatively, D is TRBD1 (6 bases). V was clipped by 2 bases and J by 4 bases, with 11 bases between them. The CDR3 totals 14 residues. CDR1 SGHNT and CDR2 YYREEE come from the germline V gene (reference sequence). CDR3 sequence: CASSLTGSSDTQYF. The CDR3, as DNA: TGTGCCAGCAGCTTAACAGGGAGTTCAGATACGCAGTATTTT.

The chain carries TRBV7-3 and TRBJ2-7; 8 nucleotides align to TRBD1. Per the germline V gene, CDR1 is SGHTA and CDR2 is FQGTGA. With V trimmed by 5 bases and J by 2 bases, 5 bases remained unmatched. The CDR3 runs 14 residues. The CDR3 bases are TGTGCCAGCAGCCTGACAGGGGATACCTACGAGCAGTACTTC. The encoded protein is CASSLTGDTYEQYF. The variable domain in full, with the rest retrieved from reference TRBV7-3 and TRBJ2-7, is GAGVSQTPSNKVTEKGKYVELRCDPISGHTALYWYRQSLGQGPEFLIYFQGTGAADDSGLPNDRFFAVRPEGSVSTLKIQRTERGDSAVYLCASSLTGDTYEQYFGPGTRLTVT.

The CDR3, as DNA: TGTGCCAGCAGCGTAGGCGGAGGGGCGAGCTCTGGAAACACCATATATTTT. Translating it yields CASSVGGGASSGNTIYF. This sequence joins TRBV9 and TRBJ1-3; D might be TRBD1 (5 bases). V was clipped by 0 bases and J by 0 bases, with 13 bases between them. This CDR3 contains 17 residues. Germline V gene lookup returns CDR1 SGDLS and CDR2 YYNGEE.

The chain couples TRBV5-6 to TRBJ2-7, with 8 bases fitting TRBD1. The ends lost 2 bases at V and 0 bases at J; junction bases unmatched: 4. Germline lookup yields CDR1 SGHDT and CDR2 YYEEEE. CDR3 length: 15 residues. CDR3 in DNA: TGTGCCAGCAGCTTACGGACAGGGTTCTCCTACGAGCAGTACTTC. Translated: CASSLRTGFSYEQYF.

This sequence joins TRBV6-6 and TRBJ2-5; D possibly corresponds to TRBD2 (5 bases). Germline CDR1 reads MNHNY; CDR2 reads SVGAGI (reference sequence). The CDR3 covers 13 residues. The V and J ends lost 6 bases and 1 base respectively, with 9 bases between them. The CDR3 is CASSPGGQETQYF. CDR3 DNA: TGTGCCAGCAGCCCTGGAGGCCAAGAGACCCAGTACTTC.

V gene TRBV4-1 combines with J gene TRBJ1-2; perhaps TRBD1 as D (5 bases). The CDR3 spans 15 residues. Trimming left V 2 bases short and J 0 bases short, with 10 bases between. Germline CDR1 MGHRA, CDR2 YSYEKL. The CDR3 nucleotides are TGCGCCAGCAGCCAACTGACAGCAGCTAACTATGGCTACACCTTC. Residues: CASSQLTAANYGYTF.

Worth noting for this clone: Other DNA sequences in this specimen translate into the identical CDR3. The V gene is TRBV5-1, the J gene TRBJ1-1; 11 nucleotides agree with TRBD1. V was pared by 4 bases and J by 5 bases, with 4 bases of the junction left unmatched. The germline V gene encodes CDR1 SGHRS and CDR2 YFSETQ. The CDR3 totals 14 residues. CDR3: CASSPGTGGTEAFF. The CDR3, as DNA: TGCGCCAGCAGCCCGGGGACAGGGGGAACTGAAGCTTTCTTT.

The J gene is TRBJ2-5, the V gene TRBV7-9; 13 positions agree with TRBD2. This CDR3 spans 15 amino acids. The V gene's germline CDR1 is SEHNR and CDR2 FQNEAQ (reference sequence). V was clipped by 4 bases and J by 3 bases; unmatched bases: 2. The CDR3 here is CASSSGTSGKETQYF. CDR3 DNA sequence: TGTGCCAGCAGCTCTGGGACTAGCGGGAAAGAGACCCAGTACTTC.

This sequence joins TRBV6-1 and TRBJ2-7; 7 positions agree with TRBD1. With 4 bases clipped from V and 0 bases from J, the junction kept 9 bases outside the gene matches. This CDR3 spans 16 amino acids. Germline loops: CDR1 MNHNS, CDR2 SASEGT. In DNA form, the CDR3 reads TGTGCCAGCAGTGTTGGGGTAGGGGGCAGCTCCTACGAGCAGTACTTC. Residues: CASSVGVGGSSYEQYF.

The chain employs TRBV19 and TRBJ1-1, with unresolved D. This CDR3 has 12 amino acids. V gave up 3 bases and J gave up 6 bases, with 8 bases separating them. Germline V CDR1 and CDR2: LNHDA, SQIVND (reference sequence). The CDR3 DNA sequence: TGTGCCAGTAGTATGGTCCGGGCTGAAGCTTTCTTT. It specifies CASSMVRAEAFF.

CDR3 protein: CASGLSSGPLYEQYF. CDR3 DNA sequence: TGCGCCAGCGGGCTTTCTAGCGGGCCTCTCTACGAGCAGTACTTC. The genes are TRBV5-1 and TRBJ2-7, with 8 bases that match TRBD2. The CDR3 loop spans 15 amino acids. The ends lost 7 bases at V and 3 bases at J; junction bases unmatched: 12. In germline, CDR1 is SGHRS, CDR2 YFSETQ. The entire variable domain, with the rest obtained from reference TRBV5-1 and TRBJ2-7, is as follows: KAGVTQTPRYLIKTRGQQVTLSCSPISGHRSVSWYQQTPGQGLQFLFEYFSETQRNKGNFPGRFSGRQFSNSRSEMNVSTLELGDSALYLCASGLSSGPLYEQYFGPGTRLTVT.

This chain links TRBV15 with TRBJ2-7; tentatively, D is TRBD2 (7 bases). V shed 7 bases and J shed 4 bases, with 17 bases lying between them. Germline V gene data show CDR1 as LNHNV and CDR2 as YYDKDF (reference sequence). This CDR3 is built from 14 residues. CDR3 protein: CATTSGGGGYEQYF. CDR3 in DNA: TGTGCCACCACCTCCGGCGGGGGCGGGTACGAGCAGTACTTC.

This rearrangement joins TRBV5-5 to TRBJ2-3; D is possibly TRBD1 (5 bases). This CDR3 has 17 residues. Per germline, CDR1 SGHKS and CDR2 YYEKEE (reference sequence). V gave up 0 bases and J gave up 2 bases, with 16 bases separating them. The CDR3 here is CASSLAMQQDLTDTQYF. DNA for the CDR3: TGTGCCAGCAGCTTGGCCATGCAACAGGATCTCACAGATACGCAGTATTTT.

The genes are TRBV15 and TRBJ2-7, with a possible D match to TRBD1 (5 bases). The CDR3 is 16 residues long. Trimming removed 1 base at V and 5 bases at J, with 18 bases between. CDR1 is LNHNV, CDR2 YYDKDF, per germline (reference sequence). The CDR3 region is CATSRVFIQGPHEQYF. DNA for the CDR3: TGTGCCACCAGCAGAGTATTTATCCAGGGCCCTCACGAGCAGTACTTC.